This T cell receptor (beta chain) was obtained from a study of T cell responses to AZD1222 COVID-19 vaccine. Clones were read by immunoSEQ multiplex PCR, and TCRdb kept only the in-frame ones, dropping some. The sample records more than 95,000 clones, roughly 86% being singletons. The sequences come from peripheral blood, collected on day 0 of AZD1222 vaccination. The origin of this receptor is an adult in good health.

CDR3 sequence (DNA): TGTGCCAGCAGTTTCAGTCGGTGGGACTCCTACGAGCAGTACTTC. It yields the protein CASSFSRWDSYEQYF. The rearrangement links TRBV28 to TRBJ2-7; no definite D call. V was trimmed by 3 bases and J by 0 bases, leaving 12 bases between them. From germline, CDR1 is MDHEN and CDR2 SYDVKM. This CDR3 region has 15 residues.